These T cell receptor beta chains were read from a single sample in a study of blood T cell repertoires in COVID-19. TCRdb's copy holds only in-frame clones and misses some; the assay was immunoSEQ multiplex PCR. The sample records 80,000 to 100,000 clones, 81% being singletons. Specimen: peripheral blood. Receptor source: a man between 60 and 75 years old with acute or convalescent COVID-19. Each CDR3 is given with its conserved first and last residue. A D gene is named only where the DNA matches it firmly. Size values are once, few and many counts, or a class for expanded clones, and some rows have none.

TRBV18	NA	NA	TRBJ1-4	CASRTGLDEKLFF	TGTGCCAGCCGAACAGGGTTGGACGAAAAACTGTTTTTT
TRBV13	NA	TRBD1	TRBJ1-6	CASSFKGANSPLHF	TGTGCCAGCAGCTTCAAGGGGGCAAATTCACCCCTCCACTTT
TRBV2	NA	TRBD1	TRBJ2-7	CASWDSSYEQYF	TGTGCCAGTTGGGACAGCTCCTACGAGCAGTACTTC
TRBV7-2	NA	TRBD2	TRBJ2-1	CASSYRGLAGTSSYNEQFF	TGTGCCAGCAGCTACAGAGGACTAGCGGGGACCAGCTCCTACAATGAGCAGTTCTTC
TRBV28	NA	NA	TRBJ1-2	CASSIPDSYGYTF	TGTGCCAGCAGTATTCCTGACAGCTATGGCTACACCTTC
TRBV7-8	NA	NA	TRBJ2-7	CASSLTGDEQYF	TGTGCCAGCAGCCTGACGGGAGACGAGCAGTACTTC
TRBV7-6	NA	NA	TRBJ2-2	CASSFPGTGELFF	TGTGCCAGCAGCTTTCCAGGGACCGGGGAGCTGTTTTTT
TRBV3-1/TRBV3-2	NA	TRBD2	TRBJ2-3	CASSHTSGRRDTQYF	TGTGCCAGCAGCCATACTAGCGGGAGGAGGGATACGCAGTATTTT
TRBV6-5	NA	TRBD1	TRBJ2-2	CASRTTGRTGELFF	TGTGCCAGCAGAACGACAGGGCGGACCGGGGAGCTGTTTTTT
TRBV7-9	NA	NA	TRBJ2-2	CASNAPLLNTGELFF	TGTGCCAGCAACGCACCACTCCTGAACACCGGGGAGCTGTTTTTT
TRBV10-1	few	TRBD1	TRBJ2-1	CASSETGVDYNEQFF	TGCGCCAGCAGTGAGACAGGGGTGGACTACAATGAGCAGTTCTTC
TRBV27	NA	TRBD1	TRBJ2-1	CASNTGTGSSYNEQFF	TGTGCCAGCAATACCGGGACAGGGTCCTCCTACAATGAGCAGTTCTTC
TRBV7-6	NA	NA	TRBJ1-1	CASSKQANGIGPSSNTEAFF	TGTGCCAGCAGCAAACAGGCAAACGGAATAGGCCCGTCCTCGAACACTGAAGCTTTCTTT
TRBV24-1	NA	NA	TRBJ2-1	CATSDTTGQGTYNEQFF	TGTGCCACCAGTGATACCACCGGCCAGGGGACCTACAATGAGCAGTTCTTC
TRBV6-5	NA	TRBD1	TRBJ2-3	CASSRQGSTDTQYF	TGTGCCAGCAGCCGACAGGGGAGCACAGATACGCAGTATTTT
TRBV4-3	NA	TRBD1	TRBJ2-2	CASSQGTGSYGELFF	TGCGCCAGCAGCCAAGGGACAGGGTCGTACGGGGAGCTGTTTTTT
TRBV12-3/TRBV12-4	NA	TRBD1	TRBJ2-7	CASSLITGDEQYF	TGTGCCAGCAGTTTGATTACAGGGGACGAGCAGTACTTC
TRBV10-3	NA	TRBD2	TRBJ2-2	CAISEPGLAGVYGELFF	TGTGCCATCAGTGAACCGGGACTAGCGGGAGTGTACGGGGAGCTGTTTTTT
TRBV6-1	NA	NA	TRBJ2-7	CASSEVGLYEQYF	TGTGCCAGCAGTGAAGTGGGCCTCTACGAGCAGTACTTC
TRBV28	NA	NA	TRBJ1-3	CASSITGNSGNTIYF	TGTGCCAGCAGTATCACAGGAAACTCTGGAAACACCATATATTTT
TRBV27	NA	NA	TRBJ2-6	CASAITGFAGANVLTF	TGTGCCAGCGCAATAACAGGGTTTGCTGGGGCCAACGTCCTGACTTTC
TRBV27	NA	NA	TRBJ1-1	CASSLLVHTEAFF	TGTGCCAGCAGTTTATTAGTACACACTGAAGCTTTCTTT
TRBV5-6	NA	TRBD1	TRBJ1-2	CASSFRATGGTPHLYGYTF	TGTGCCAGCAGCTTCCGAGCGACAGGGGGAACACCACACCTATATGGCTACACCTTC
TRBV2	NA	TRBD1	TRBJ2-1	CASNEGAIYNEQFF	TGTGCCAGCAATGAGGGGGCTATTTACAATGAGCAGTTCTTC
TRBV6-5	NA	TRBD1	TRBJ2-7	CASSYSGQGGEQYF	TGTGCCAGCAGTTACTCAGGACAGGGTGGCGAGCAGTACTTC
TRBV29-1	NA	TRBD1	TRBJ2-3	CSGKTGGRTDTQYF	TGCAGCGGGAAAACAGGGGGACGCACAGATACGCAGTATTTT
TRBV7-9	once	TRBD1	TRBJ2-3	CASTMLGQGADTQYF	TGTGCCAGCACCATGTTGGGACAGGGTGCAGATACGCAGTATTTT
TRBV5-1	NA	TRBD1	TRBJ2-3	CASSLSGQTTDTQYF	TGCGCCAGCAGCTTATCGGGACAGACCACAGATACGCAGTATTTT
TRBV6-6	few	TRBD1	TRBJ2-7	CASSYGQGISYEQYF	TGTGCCAGCAGTTACGGACAGGGGATTTCCTACGAGCAGTACTTC